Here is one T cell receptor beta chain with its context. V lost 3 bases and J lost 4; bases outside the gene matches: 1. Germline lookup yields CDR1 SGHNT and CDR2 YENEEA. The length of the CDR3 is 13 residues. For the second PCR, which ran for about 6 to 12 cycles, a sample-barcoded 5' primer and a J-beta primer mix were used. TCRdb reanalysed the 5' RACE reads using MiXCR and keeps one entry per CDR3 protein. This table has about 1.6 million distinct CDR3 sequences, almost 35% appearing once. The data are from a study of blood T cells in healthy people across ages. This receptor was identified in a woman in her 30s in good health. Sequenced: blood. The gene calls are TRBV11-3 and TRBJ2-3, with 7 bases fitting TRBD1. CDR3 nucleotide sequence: TGTGCCAGCAGCTTTGGGACAGCAGATACGCAGTATTTT. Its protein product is CASSFGTADTQYF.